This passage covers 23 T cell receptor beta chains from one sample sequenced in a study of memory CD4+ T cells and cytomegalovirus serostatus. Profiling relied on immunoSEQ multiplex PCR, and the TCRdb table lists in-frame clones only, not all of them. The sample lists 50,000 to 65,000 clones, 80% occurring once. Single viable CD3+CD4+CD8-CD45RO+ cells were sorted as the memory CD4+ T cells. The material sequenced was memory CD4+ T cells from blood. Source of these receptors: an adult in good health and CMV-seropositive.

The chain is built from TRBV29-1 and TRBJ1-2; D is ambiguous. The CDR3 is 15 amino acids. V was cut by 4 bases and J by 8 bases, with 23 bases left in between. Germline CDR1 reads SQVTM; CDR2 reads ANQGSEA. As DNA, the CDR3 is TGCAGCGTTGGAGGAACGGGAGGGATTTTTAGGGGCTACACCTTC. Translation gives CSVGGTGGIFRGYTF.

CDR3 nucleotide sequence: TGTGCCTCCTCCAAGGGCGGGGAGCTGTTTTTT. Translated, it gives CASSKGGELFF. This chain joins TRBV5-4 and TRBJ2-2, with D hard to call. The CDR3 covers 11 residues. Trimming pared 10 bases from V and 7 bases from J, leaving 11 bases between. Germline CDR1 SGHNT, CDR2 YYREEE (reference sequence).

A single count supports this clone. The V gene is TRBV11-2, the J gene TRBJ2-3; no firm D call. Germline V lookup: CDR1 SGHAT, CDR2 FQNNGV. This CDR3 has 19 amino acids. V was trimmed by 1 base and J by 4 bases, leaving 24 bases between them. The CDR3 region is CASSLGKKTWALGPDTQYF. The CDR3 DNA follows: TGTGCCAGCAGCTTAGGGAAGAAAACATGGGCCCTAGGCCCAGATACGCAGTATTTT.

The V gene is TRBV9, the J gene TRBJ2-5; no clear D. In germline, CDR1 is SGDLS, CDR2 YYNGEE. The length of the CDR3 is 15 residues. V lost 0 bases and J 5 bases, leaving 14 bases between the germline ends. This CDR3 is CASSVEAGRWETQYF. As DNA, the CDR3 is TGTGCCAGCAGCGTAGAGGCAGGCCGATGGGAGACCCAGTACTTC. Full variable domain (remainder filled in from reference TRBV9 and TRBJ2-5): DSGVTQTPKHLITATGQRVTLRCSPRSGDLSVYWYQQSLDQGLQFLIQYYNGEERAKGNILERFSAQQFPDLHSELNLSSLELGDSALYFCASSVEAGRWETQYFGPGTRLLVL.

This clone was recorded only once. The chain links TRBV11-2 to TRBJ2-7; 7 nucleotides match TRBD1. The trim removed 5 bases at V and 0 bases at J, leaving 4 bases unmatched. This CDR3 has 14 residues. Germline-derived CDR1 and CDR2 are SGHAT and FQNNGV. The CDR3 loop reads CASSTGTVSYEQYF. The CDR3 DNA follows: TGTGCCAGCAGCACCGGGACAGTCTCCTACGAGCAGTACTTC. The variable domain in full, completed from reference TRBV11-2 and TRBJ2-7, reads EAGVAQSPRYKIIEKRQSVAFWCNPISGHATLYWYQQILGQGPKLLIQFQNNGVVDDSQLPKDRFSAERLKGVDSTLKIQPAKLEDSAVYLCASSTGTVSYEQYFGPGTRLTVT.

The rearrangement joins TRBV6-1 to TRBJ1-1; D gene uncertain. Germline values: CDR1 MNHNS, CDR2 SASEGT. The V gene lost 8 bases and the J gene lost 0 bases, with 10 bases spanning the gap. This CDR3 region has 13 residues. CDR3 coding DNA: TGTGCCAGCTCTAGGCCTATGAACACTGAAGCTTTCTTT. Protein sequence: CASSRPMNTEAFF.

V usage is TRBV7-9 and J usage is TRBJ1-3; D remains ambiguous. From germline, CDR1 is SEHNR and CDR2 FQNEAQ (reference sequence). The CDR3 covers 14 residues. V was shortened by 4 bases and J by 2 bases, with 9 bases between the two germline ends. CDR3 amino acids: CASSYTAAGNTIYF. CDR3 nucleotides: TGTGCCAGCAGCTACACAGCCGCTGGAAACACCATATATTTT.

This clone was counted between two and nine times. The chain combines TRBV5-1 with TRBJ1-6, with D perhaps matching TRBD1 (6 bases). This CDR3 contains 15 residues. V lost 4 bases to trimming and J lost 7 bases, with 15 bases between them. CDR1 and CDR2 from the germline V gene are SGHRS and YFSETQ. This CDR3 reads CASSVDRPINSPLHF. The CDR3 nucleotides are TGCGCCAGCAGCGTGGACAGACCGATCAATTCACCCCTCCACTTT.

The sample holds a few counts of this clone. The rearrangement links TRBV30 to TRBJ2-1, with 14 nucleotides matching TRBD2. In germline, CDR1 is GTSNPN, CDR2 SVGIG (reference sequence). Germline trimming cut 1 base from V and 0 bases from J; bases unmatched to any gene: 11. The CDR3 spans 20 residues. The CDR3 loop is CAWSGGATSGGVSSYNEQFF. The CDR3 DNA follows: TGTGCCTGGAGTGGAGGAGCGACTAGCGGGGGGGTTAGCTCCTACAATGAGCAGTTCTTC.

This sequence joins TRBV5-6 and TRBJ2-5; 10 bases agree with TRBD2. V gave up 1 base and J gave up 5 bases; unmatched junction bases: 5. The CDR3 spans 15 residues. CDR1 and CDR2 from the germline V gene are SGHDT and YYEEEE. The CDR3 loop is CASSLSGRAGETQYF. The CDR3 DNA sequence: TGTGCCAGCAGCTTGAGCGGGAGGGCCGGGGAGACCCAGTACTTC.

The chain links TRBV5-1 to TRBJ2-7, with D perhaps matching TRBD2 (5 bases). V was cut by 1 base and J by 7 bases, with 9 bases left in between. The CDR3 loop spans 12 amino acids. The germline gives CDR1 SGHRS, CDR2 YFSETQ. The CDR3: CASSLTRGEQYF. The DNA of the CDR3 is TGCGCCAGCAGCTTGACTCGGGGTGAGCAGTACTTC.

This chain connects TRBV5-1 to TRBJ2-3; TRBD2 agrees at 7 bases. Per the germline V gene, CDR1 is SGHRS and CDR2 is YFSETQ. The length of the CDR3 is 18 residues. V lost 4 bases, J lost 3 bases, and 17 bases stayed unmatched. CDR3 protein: CASSPGAHAGVRTDTQYF. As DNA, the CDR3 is TGCGCCAGCAGCCCAGGAGCCCACGCGGGGGTACGGACAGATACGCAGTATTTT.

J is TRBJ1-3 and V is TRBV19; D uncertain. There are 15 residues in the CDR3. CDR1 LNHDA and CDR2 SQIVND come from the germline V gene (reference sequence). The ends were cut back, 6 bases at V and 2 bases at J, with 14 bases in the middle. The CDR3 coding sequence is TGTGCCAGTAGACCCTCATGGACTGCTGGAAACACCATATATTTT. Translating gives CASRPSWTAGNTIYF.

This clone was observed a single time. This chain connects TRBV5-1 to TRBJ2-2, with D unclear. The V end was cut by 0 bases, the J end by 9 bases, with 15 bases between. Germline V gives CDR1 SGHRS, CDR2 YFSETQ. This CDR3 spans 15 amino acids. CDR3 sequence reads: CASSLARTEGRELFF. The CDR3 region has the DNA TGCGCCAGCAGCTTGGCCCGGACCGAAGGCAGGGAGCTGTTTTTT. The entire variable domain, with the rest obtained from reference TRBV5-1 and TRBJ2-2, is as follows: KAGVTQTPRYLIKTRGQQVTLSCSPISGHRSVSWYQQTPGQGLQFLFEYFSETQRNKGNFPGRFSGRQFSNSRSEMNVSTLELGDSALYLCASSLARTEGRELFFGEGSRLTVL.

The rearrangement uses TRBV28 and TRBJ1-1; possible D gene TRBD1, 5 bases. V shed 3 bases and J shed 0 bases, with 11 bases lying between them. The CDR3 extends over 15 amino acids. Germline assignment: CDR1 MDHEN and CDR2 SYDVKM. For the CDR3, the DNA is TGTGCCAGCAGTTTGAGGGGTTCGGTGAACACTGAAGCTTTCTTT. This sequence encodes CASSLRGSVNTEAFF.

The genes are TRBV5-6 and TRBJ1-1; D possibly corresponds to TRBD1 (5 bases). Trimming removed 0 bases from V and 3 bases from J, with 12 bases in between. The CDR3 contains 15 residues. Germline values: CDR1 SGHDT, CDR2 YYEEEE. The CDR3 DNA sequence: TGTGCCAGCAGCTTGGTGGCAGGGCGAGACACTGAAGCTTTCTTT. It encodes CASSLVAGRDTEAFF. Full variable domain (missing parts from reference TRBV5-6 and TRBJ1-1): DAGVTQSPTHLIKTRGQQVTLRCSPKSGHDTVSWYQQALGQGPQFIFQYYEEEERQRGNFPDRFSGHQFPNYSSELNVNALLLGDSALYLCASSLVAGRDTEAFFGQGTRLTVV.

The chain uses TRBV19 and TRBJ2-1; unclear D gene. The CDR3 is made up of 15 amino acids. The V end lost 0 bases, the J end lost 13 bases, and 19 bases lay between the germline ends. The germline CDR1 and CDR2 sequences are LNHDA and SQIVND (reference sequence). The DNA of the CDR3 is TGTGCCAGTAGTATAGATTCGACTCCCCAGTGGGAACAGTTCTTC. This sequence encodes CASSIDSTPQWEQFF.

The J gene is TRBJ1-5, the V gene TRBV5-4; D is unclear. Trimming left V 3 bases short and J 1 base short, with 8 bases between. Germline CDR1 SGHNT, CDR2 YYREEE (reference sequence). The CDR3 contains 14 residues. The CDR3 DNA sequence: TGTGCCAGCAGCTGGATGGGGAGCAATCAGCCCCAGCATTTT. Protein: CASSWMGSNQPQHF.

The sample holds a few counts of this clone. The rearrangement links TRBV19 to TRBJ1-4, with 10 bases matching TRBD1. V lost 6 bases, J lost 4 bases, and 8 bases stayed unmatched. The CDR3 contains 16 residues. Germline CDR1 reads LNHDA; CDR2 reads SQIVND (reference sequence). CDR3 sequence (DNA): TGTGCCAGTAGCAACCGGGACAGGGGACGTAATGAAAAACTGTTTTTT. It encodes CASSNRDRGRNEKLFF.

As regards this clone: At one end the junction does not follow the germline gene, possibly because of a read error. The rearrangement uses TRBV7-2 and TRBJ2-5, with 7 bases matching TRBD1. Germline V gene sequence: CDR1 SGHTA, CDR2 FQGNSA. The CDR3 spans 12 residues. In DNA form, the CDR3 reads TGTGCCAGCAGCCGAAACACAGGGGTGGATAACTTC. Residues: CASSRNTGVDNF. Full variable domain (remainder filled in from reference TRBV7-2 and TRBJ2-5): GAGVSQSPSNKVTEKGKDVELRCDPISGHTALYWYRQSLGQGLEFLIYFQGNSAPDKSGLPSDRFSAERTGGSVSTLTIQRTQQEDSAVYLCASSRNTGVDNFGPGTRLLVL.

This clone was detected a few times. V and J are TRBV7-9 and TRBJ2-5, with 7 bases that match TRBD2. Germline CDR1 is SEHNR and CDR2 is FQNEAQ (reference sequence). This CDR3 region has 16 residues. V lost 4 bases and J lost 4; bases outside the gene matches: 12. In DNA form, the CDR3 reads TGTGCCAGCAGCTCCGATAGACTAGCAGGTCGAGAGACCCAGTACTTC. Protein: CASSSDRLAGRETQYF.

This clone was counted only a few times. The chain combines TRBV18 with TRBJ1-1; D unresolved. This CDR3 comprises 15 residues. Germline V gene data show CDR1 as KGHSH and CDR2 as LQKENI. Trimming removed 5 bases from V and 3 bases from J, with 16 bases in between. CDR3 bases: TGTGCCAGCTCAAGGGCGGAGGTCGGTCACACTGAAGCTTTCTTT. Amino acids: CASSRAEVGHTEAFF.

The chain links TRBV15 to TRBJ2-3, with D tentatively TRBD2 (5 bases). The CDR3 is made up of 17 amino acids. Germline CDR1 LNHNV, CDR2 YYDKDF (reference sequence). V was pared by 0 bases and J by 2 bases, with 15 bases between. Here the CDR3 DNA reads TGTGCCACCAGCAGAGATCAGAGAGCGGTTGTCACAGATACGCAGTATTTT. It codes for CATSRDQRAVVTDTQYF. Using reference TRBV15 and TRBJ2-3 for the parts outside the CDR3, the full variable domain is DAMVIQNPRYQVTQFGKPVTLSCSQTLNHNVMYWYQQKSSQAPKLLFHYYDKDFNNEADTPDNFQSRRPNTSFCFLDIRSPGLGDTAMYLCATSRDQRAVVTDTQYFGPGTRLTVL.